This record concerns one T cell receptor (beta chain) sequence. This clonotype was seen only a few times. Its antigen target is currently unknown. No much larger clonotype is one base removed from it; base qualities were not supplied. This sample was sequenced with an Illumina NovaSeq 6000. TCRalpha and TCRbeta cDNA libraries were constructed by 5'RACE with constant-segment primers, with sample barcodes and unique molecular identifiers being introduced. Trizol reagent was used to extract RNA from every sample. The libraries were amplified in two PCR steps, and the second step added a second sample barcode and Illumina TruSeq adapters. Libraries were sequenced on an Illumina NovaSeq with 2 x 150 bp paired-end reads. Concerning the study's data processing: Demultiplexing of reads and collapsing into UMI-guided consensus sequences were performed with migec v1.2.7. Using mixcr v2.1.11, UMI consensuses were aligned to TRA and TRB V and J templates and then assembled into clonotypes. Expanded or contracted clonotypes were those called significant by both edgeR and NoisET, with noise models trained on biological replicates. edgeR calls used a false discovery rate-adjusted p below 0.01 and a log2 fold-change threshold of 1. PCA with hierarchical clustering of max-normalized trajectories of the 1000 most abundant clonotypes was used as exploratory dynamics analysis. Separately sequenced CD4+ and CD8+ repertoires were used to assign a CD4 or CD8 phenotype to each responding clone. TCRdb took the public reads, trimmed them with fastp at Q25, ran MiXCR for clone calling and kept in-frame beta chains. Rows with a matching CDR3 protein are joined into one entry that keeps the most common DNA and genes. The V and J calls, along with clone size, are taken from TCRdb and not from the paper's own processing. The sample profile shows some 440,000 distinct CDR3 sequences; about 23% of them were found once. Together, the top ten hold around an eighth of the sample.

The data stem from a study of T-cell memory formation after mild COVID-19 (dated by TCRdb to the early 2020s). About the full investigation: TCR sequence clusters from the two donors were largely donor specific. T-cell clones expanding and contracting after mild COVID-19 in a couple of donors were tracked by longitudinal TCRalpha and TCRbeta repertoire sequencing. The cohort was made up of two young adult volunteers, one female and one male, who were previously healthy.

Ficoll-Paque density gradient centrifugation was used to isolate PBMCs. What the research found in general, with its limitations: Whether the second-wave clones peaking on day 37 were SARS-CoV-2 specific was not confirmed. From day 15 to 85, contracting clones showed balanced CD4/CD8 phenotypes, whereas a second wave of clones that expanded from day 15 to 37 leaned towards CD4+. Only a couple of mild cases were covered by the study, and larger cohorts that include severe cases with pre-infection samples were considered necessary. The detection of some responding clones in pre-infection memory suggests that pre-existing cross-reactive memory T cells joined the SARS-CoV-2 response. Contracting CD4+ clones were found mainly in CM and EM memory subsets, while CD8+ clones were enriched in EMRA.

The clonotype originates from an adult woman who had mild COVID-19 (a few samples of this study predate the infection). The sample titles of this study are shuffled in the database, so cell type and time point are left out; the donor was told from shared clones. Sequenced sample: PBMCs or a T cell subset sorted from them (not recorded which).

The nucleotide sequence reads as follows: TGCAGTGCTAGATTGGGCGGACAGGATAGTCCTAGCACAGATACGCAGTATTTT. Translated, it gives CSARLGGQDSPSTDTQYF. The chain employs TRBV20-1 and TRBJ2-3; 7 middle bases align to TRBD1. From the cysteine up to the phenylalanine, the CDR3 has a length of 18 residues. Just CDR3 DNA is preserved here, 54 bases in frame from base 1. Germline trimming amounts to 2 bases on V and 0 bases on J, with 14 as the count of junction bases outside the gene matches. CDR1 and CDR2 (DFQATT, SNEGSKA) derive from the germline V gene (reference sequence).